This paragraph reports one TCR beta chain. Its specificity is unknown. Template material for amplifying TCR beta CDR3 regions consisted of RNA transcripts. HTBI primers were used for first-round RT-PCR of the TCR CDR3. MiXCR, run by TCRdb on the multiplex PCR reads, gives a single entry per CDR3 protein. Found here are hundreds of thousands of distinct CDR3 sequences, approximately 22% of them singletons; the top ten hold around 54%. This sample is part of a study of T cells in Graves' hyperthyroidism and ophthalmopathy. Study-wide results and caveats: Stable hyperthyroidism was separated from ophthalmopathy by a model based on 13 V-J features.

This CDR3 has 12 residues. V lost 5 bases and J lost 6, with 8 bases in between. The V gene's germline CDR1 is MNHEY and CDR2 SMNVEV (reference sequence). Among ophthalmopathy patients, the Clinical Activity Score reached at least 3, the NOSPECS grade reached at least 4, and duration remained under 3 months. Material for sequencing was blood. The sequence was collected from a woman in her sixties or seventies with Graves' ophthalmopathy. This chain uses TRBV27 with TRBJ1-5; D uncertain. In DNA form, the CDR3 reads TGTGCCAGCAGTGGTAATTCTCAGCCCCAGCATTTT. Its protein product is CASSGNSQPQHF.